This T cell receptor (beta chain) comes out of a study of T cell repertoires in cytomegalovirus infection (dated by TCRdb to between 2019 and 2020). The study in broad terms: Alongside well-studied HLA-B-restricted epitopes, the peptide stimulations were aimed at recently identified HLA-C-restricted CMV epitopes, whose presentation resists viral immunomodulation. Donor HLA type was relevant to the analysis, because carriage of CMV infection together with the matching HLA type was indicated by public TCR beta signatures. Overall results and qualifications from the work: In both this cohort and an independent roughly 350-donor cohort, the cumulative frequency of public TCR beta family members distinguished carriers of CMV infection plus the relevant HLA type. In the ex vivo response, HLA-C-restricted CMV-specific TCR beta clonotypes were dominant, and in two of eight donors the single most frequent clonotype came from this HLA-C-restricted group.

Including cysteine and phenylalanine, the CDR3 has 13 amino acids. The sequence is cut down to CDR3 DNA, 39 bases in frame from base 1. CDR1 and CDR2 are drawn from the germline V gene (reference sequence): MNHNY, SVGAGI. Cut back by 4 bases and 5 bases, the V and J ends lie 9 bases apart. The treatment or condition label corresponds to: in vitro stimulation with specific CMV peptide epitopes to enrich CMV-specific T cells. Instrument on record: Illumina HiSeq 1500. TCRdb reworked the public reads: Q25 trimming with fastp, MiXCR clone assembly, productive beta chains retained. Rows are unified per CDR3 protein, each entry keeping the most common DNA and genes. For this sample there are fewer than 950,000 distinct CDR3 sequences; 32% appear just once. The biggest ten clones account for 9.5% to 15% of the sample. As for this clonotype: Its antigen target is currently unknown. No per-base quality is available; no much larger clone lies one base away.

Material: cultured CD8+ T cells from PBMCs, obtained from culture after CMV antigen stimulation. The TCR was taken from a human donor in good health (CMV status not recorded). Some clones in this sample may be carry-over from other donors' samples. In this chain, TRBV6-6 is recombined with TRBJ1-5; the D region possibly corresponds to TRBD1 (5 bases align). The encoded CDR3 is CASSFLQDQPQHF. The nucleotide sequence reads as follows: TGTGCCAGCAGTTTTCTACAGGATCAGCCCCAGCATTTT.